The source of this TCR beta chain is a study of T cell changes during pregnancy in multiple sclerosis (dated by TCRdb to about 2019). Describing the broader study: The study looked at changes in the T cell repertoire across pregnancy in women with multiple sclerosis.

From the cysteine up to the phenylalanine, the CDR3 has a length of 13 residues. The entry retains the CDR3 DNA only, 39 bases that are in frame from base 1. V and J are trimmed by 11 bases and 0 bases, and the gene matches miss 4 bases of the junction. The germline V gene (reference sequence) provides CDR1 MNHEY and CDR2 SMNVEV. Libraries were built with the immunoSEQ multiplex PCR assay. In TCRdb, the immuneACCESS table is reduced to in-frame sequences with V and J assigned. These tables do not hold every clone; where another copy was compared, an unresolved V gene accounts for under half, and the others remain unexplained. Counted in this sample were about 38,000 clones; approximately 93% of them appeared once. About 8.3% of the sample comes from the top ten. For this clone: Its specific antigen is unknown. Per-base quality was not reported, and no clone a single base away is much larger than it.

The rearrangement joined TRBV27 to TRBJ1-1; the junction holds 9 bases that match TRBD1. The input for sequencing was CD8+ T cells from peripheral blood mononuclear cells, taken in the third trimester of pregnancy. The receptor's source is a female donor with multiple sclerosis, enrolled in a pregnancy study. The sequenced DNA: TGTGCCTCACAGGGGGCGTTGAACACTGAAGCTTTCTTT. Its translation is CASQGALNTEAFF.